This T cell receptor beta chain was obtained from a study of blood T cells in healthy people across ages. Alongside a J-beta primer mix, a sample-barcoded 5' primer served in a second PCR lasting about 6 to 12 cycles. TCRdb re-called the 5' RACE reads with MiXCR, one entry per CDR3 protein. The data contain over 600,000 distinct CDR3 sequences, more than 50% of them singletons. Study-wide results and limits: Age brought a roughly linear fall in TCR beta diversity measured per million T cells.

The J segment lost 2 bases and the V segment lost 4 bases, leaving 16 bases of the junction unmatched. Germline-derived CDR1 and CDR2 are SGHDT and YYEEEE. The CDR3 has 18 residues. Note on this clonotype: Its antigen is unknown.

The sequencing input was blood. V and J are TRBV5-6 and TRBJ2-3; 7 bases map to TRBD1. This TCR was sampled from a middle-aged man in good health. DNA of the CDR3: TGTGCCAGCAGCCCGGCCCCTGGGACAGATTTTCTCACAGATACGCAGTATTTT. The encoded protein is CASSPAPGTDFLTDTQYF.